This T cell receptor (beta chain) derives from a study of breast tumors, draining lymph nodes, adjacent tissues. The study's findings and limits: The data were judged consistent with most tumor T cells coming from lymph node and expanding in tumor. Compared with basal-like, luminal-like tumors shared significantly more repertoire with nontumor tissue. That most tumor T cells come from lymph nodes remained unproven. Tumors had less TCR diversity than lymph nodes, more than nontumor tissue.

One entry per CDR3 protein, called by TCRdb with MiXCR from the multiplex PCR reads. The sample consists of about 31,000 distinct CDR3 sequences, roughly two thirds of them appearing once. Turning to this clonotype: Its specificity is unknown.

V was clipped by 2 bases and J by 2 bases, with 9 bases between them. Germline V gene sequence: CDR1 SGHAT, CDR2 FQNNGV. This CDR3 region has 14 residues. This chain connects TRBV11-2 to TRBJ2-5, with a weak D call TRBD1 (5 bases). This sequence originates from a female donor with breast cancer. Some clones in this sample may be carry-over from other donors' samples. Specimen: breast tumor tissue. This CDR3 reads CASSLPRGQETQYF. The DNA for the CDR3 is TGTGCCAGCAGCTTACCAAGGGGTCAAGAGACCCAGTACTTC. Supplemented by reference TRBV11-2 and TRBJ2-5, the full variable domain reads EAGVAQSPRYKIIEKRQSVAFWCNPISGHATLYWYQQILGQGPKLLIQFQNNGVVDDSQLPKDRFSAERLKGVDSTLKIQPAKLEDSAVYLCASSLPRGQETQYFGPGTRLLVL.